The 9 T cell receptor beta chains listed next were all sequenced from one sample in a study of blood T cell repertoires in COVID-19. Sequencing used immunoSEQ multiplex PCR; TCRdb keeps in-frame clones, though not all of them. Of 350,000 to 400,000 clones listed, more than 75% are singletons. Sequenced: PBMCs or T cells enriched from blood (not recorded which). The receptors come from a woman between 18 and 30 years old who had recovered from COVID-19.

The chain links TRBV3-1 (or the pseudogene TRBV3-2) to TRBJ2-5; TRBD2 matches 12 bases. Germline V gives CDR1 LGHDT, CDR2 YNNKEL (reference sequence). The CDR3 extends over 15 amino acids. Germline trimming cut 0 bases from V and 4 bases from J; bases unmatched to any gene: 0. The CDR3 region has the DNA TGTGCCAGCAGCCAAGAACTAGCGGGGGGAGAGACCCAGTACTTC. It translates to CASSQELAGGETQYF.

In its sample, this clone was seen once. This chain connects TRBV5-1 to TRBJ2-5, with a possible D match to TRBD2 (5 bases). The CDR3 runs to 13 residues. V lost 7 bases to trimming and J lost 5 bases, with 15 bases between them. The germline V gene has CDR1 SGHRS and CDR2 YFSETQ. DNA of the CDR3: TGCGCCAGCGAGAGGGCTCCTGGGGAGACCCAGTACTTC. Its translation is CASERAPGETQYF. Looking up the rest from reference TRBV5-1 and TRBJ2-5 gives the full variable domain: KAGVTQTPRYLIKTRGQQVTLSCSPISGHRSVSWYQQTPGQGLQFLFEYFSETQRNKGNFPGRFSGRQFSNSRSEMNVSTLELGDSALYLCASERAPGETQYFGPGTRLLVL.

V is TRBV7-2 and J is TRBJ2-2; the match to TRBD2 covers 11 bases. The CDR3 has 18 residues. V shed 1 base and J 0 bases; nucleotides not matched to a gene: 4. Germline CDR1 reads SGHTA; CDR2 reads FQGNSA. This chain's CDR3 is CASSLVLAGGSNTGELFF. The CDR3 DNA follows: TGTGCCAGCAGCTTAGTTCTAGCGGGGGGATCGAACACCGGGGAGCTGTTTTTT.

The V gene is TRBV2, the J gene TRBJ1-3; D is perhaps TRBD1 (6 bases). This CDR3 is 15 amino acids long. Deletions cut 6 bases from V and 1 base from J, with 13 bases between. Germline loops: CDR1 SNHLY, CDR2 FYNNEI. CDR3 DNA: TGTGCCAGCAGGGAACAGGGCCGGTCTGGAAACACCATATATTTT. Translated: CASREQGRSGNTIYF.

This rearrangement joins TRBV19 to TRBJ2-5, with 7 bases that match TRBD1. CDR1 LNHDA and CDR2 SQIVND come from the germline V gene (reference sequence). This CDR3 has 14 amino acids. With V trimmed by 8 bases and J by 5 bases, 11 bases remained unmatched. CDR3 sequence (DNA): TGTGCCAGTCCCCCCCGACAGGGTCCGGAGACCCAGTACTTC. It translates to CASPPRQGPETQYF.

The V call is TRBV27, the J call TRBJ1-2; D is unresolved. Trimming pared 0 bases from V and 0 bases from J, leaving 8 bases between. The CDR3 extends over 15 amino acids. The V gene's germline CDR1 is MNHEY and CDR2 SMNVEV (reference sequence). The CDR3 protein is CASSLSWQSNYGYTF. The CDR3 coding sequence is TGTGCCAGCAGTTTATCTTGGCAATCTAACTATGGCTACACCTTC.

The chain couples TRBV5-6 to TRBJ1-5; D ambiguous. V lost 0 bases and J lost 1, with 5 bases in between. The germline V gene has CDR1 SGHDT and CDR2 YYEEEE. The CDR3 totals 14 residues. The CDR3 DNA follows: TGTGCCAGCAGCTTGGCCCGGAGCAATCAGCCCCAGCATTTT. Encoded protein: CASSLARSNQPQHF.

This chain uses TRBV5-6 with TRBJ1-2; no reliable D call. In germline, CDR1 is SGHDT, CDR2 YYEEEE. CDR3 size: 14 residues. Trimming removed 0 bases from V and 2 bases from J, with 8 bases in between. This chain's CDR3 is CASSLVQINYGYTF. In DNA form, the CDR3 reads TGTGCCAGCAGCTTGGTTCAGATAAACTATGGCTACACCTTC.

Here the CDR3 reads CASSASDRDNEQFF. In DNA form, the CDR3 reads TGTGCCAGCAGTGCCTCGGACAGGGACAATGAGCAGTTCTTC. The V call is TRBV2, the J call TRBJ2-1, with 8 bases matching TRBD1. V was clipped by 4 bases and J by 5 bases; unmatched bases: 4. In germline, CDR1 is SNHLY, CDR2 FYNNEI. This CDR3 has 14 residues. Drawing the rest from reference TRBV2 and TRBJ2-1, the complete variable domain is EPEVTQTPSHQVTQMGQEVILRCVPISNHLYFYWYRQILGQKVEFLVSFYNNEISEKSEIFDDQFSVERPDGSNFTLKIRSTKLEDSAMYFCASSASDRDNEQFFGPGTRLTVL.